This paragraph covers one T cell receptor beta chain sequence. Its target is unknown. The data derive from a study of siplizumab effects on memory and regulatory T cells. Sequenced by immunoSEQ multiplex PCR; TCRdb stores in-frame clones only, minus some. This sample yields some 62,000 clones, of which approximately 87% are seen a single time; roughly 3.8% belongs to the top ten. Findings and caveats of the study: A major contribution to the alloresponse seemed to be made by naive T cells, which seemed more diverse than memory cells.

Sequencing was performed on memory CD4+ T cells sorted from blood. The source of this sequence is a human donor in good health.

The CDR3 region is CAWGPHPGYTF. The CDR3 nucleotides are TGTGCCTGGGGGCCGCATCCTGGCTACACCTTC. This sequence joins TRBV30 and TRBJ1-2, with D uncertain. CDR3 length equals 11 residues. V lost 5 bases and J lost 7, with 11 bases in between. Germline CDR1 reads GTSNPN; CDR2 reads SVGIG (reference sequence). Based on the CDR3 plus reference TRBV30 and TRBJ1-2, the full variable domain is SQTIHQWPATLVQPVGSPLSLECTVEGTSNPNLYWYRQAAGRGLQLLFYSVGIGQISSEVPQNLSASRPQDRQFILSSKKLLLSDSGFYLCAWGPHPGYTFGSGTRLTVV.